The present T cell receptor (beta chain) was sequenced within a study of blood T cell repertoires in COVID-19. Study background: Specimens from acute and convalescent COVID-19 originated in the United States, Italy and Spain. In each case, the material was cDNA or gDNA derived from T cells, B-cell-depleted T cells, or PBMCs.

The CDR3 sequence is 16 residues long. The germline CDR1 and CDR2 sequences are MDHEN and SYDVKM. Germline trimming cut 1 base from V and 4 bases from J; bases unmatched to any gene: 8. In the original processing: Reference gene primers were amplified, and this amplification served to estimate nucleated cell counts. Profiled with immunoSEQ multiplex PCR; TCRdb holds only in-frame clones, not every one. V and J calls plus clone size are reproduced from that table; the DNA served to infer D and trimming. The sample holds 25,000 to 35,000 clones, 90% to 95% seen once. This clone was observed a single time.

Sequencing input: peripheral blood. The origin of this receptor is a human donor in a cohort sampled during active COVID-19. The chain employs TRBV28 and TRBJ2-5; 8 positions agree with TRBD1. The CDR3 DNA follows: TGTGCCAGCAGTTTATACAGGGGGAGGCCGTCAGAGACCCAGTACTTC. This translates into CASSLYRGRPSETQYF.